Presented here are 10 T cell receptor beta chains from one specimen sequenced in a study of technical replicates of blood from a handful of donors. TCRdb's copy holds only in-frame clones and misses some; the assay was immunoSEQ multiplex PCR. The repertoire holds 75,000 to 100,000 clones, about 95% seen once, with roughly 0.31% in the top ten. The specimen sequenced was T cells isolated from PBMCs. The receptors were gathered from a human donor in good health.

This rearrangement joins TRBV4-3 to TRBJ2-7; 7 bases fit TRBD1. Unmatched junction bases numbered 5, after V lost 1 base and J lost 2 bases. CDR1 LGHNA and CDR2 YSLEER come from the germline V gene. The CDR3 consists of 15 residues. DNA for the CDR3: TGCGCCAGCAGCCAAGTATTGACAGGGACCTACGAGCAGTACTTC. It yields the protein CASSQVLTGTYEQYF.

The rearrangement uses TRBV9 and TRBJ1-1; TRBD1 agrees at 9 bases. The V gene's germline CDR1 is SGDLS and CDR2 YYNGEE. The trim removed 0 bases at V and 2 bases at J, leaving 8 bases unmatched. This CDR3 is 17 amino acids long. CDR3 sequence reads: CASSVEPRTGANTEAFF. In nucleotides, the CDR3 is TGTGCCAGCAGCGTAGAACCCCGGACAGGGGCTAACACTGAAGCTTTCTTT. Complete variable domain (other parts from reference TRBV9 and TRBJ1-1): DSGVTQTPKHLITATGQRVTLRCSPRSGDLSVYWYQQSLDQGLQFLIQYYNGEERAKGNILERFSAQQFPDLHSELNLSSLELGDSALYFCASSVEPRTGANTEAFFGQGTRLTVV.

CDR3 coding DNA: TGTGCCAGCAGTGAGGTTGGGGGCGGAAACACCATATATTTT. Translating it yields CASSEVGGGNTIYF. V usage is TRBV25-1 and J usage is TRBJ1-3, with D possibly being TRBD1 (6 bases). Trimming removed 3 bases from V and 4 bases from J, with 10 bases in between. Germline CDR1 MGHDK, CDR2 SYGVNS. The CDR3 is 14 amino acids.

The rearrangement joins TRBV2 to TRBJ2-3, with 9 positions matching TRBD2. Looked up from germline, CDR1 is SNHLY and CDR2 is FYNNEI. CDR3 length: 14 residues. V was clipped by 8 bases and J by 5 bases; unmatched bases: 8. For the CDR3, the DNA is TGTGCCAGCGCCGCGGGAGGGCCGGTAGATACGCAGTATTTT. Encoded protein: CASAAGGPVDTQYF. The whole variable domain, remainder taken from reference TRBV2 and TRBJ2-3, is EPEVTQTPSHQVTQMGQEVILRCVPISNHLYFYWYRQILGQKVEFLVSFYNNEISEKSEIFDDQFSVERPDGSNFTLKIRSTKLEDSAMYFCASAAGGPVDTQYFGPGTRLTVL.

This chain joins TRBV6-5 and TRBJ1-1; D is uncertain. The CDR3 runs to 15 residues. V was pared by 0 bases and J by 3 bases, with 11 bases between. Germline CDR1 and CDR2: MNHEY and SVGAGI. The chain's CDR3 is CASSYSRVKDTEAFF. CDR3 DNA sequence: TGTGCCAGCAGTTACTCACGGGTAAAGGACACTGAAGCTTTCTTT.

The chain couples TRBV6-6 to TRBJ1-5, with D possibly TRBD1 on 6 matching bases. Germline V gene sequence: CDR1 MNHNY, CDR2 SVGAGI (reference sequence). The CDR3 loop spans 14 amino acids. V lost 6 bases to trimming and J lost 6 bases, with 15 bases between them. CDR3 loop: CASSLGGGGQPQHF. CDR3 coding DNA: TGTGCCAGCAGCCTGGGGGGGGGCGGTCAGCCCCAGCATTTT.

This rearrangement joins TRBV18 to TRBJ1-2; 7 bases align to TRBD1. CDR1 is KGHSH, CDR2 LQKENI, per germline. Trimming removed 7 bases from V and 2 bases from J; junction bases left unmatched: 4. This CDR3 region has 13 residues. The CDR3 sequence is CASFLDRNYGYTF. As DNA, the CDR3 is TGTGCCAGCTTCCTGGACAGGAACTATGGCTACACCTTC.

This clone is a singleton in its sample. The DNA for the CDR3 is TGTGCCAGCAGCCTCACTAGCCCAAGTGAGCAGTTCTTC. This gives the protein CASSLTSPSEQFF. The V call is TRBV7-8, the J call TRBJ2-1, with a weak D call TRBD2 (6 bases). Germline assignment: CDR1 SGHVS and CDR2 FQNEAQ. The V end was cut by 5 bases, the J end by 9 bases, with 14 bases between. The CDR3 is 13 residues long.

This chain uses TRBV27 with TRBJ2-1; D is possibly TRBD1 (5 bases). The CDR3 totals 15 residues. The V gene lost 3 bases and the J gene lost 6 bases, with 15 bases spanning the gap. Germline V CDR1 and CDR2: MNHEY, SMNVEV (reference sequence). In DNA, the CDR3 is TGTGCCAGCAGTTTGGGCGGACATTGGCCCAATGAGCAGTTCTTC. Translating gives CASSLGGHWPNEQFF.

This sequence joins TRBV11-2 and TRBJ2-7; 7 nucleotides match TRBD1. From germline, CDR1 is SGHAT and CDR2 FQNNGV. V shed 4 bases and J 2 bases; nucleotides not matched to a gene: 8. The CDR3 runs 15 residues. CDR3 DNA sequence: TGTGCCAGCAGCTCGGGCGTCGGGACAGCCTACGAGCAGTACTTC. This codes for CASSSGVGTAYEQYF.